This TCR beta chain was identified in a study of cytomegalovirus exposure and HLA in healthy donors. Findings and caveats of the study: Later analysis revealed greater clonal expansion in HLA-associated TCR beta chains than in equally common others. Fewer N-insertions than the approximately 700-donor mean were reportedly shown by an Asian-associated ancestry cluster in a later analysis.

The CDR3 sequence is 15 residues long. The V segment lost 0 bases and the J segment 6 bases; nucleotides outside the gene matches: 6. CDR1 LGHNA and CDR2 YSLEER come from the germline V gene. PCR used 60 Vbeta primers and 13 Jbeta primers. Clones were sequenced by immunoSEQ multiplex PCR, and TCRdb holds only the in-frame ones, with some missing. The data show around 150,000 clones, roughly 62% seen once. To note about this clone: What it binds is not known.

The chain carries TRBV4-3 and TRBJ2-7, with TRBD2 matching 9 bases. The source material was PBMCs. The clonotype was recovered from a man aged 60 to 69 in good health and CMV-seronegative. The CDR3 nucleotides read TGCGCCAGCAGCCAAGATAGCGGGAGTGTAGGCGAGCAGTACTTC. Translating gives CASSQDSGSVGEQYF.